This T cell receptor beta chain was sequenced during a study (dated by TCRdb to 2015 to 2016). This clonotype was seen a handful of times. Its antigen is not yet known. No base quality information exists; no much larger clone differs at one position. The library relied on RT-PCR. The instrument given in TCRdb is Illumina MiSeq. TCRdb trimmed the raw reads at Q25, called clones with MiXCR and kept productive beta chains. Rows with a matching CDR3 protein are joined into one entry that keeps the most common DNA and genes. In all, the sample holds about 680,000 distinct CDR3 sequences, and 14% of those were seen once. 3.6% of the sample is taken by the ten largest. The germline V gene (reference sequence) yields DFQATT for CDR1 and SNEGSKA for CDR2. CDR3 length: 16 amino acids, cysteine to phenylalanine. This entry keeps only the CDR3 DNA: 48 bases, framed from base 1. Clipping removes 1 base from V and 5 bases from J, with 8 as the unmatched junction base count.

Recombination linked TRBV20-1 to TRBJ2-1, and 10 junction bases match TRBD2. Source material: memory CD4+ T cells from blood. The source of this sequence is a female donor in good health, serving as a healthy control. The DNA is TGCAGTGCTAGAGTGCCTAGCGGGAGAGAAGACAATGAGCAGTTCTTC. This codes for CSARVPSGREDNEQFF.